This T cell receptor beta chain stems from a study of CD8 T cells in Susac syndrome. After extraction with the RNeasy kit, about 0.5 to 1 ug of the RNA was reverse transcribed using random hexamers. One entry per CDR3 protein results from TCRdb running MiXCR on the immunoSEQ multiplex PCR reads. This table holds around 150,000 distinct CDR3 sequences, approximately 94% found once. This TCR was sampled from a human donor with Susac syndrome. Material for sequencing was CD4+ T cells from PBMCs.

The CDR3 sequence: CSAREGETVYGYTF. DNA of the CDR3: TGCAGTGCTAGAGAGGGGGAGACCGTCTATGGCTACACCTTC. The rearrangement joins TRBV20-1 to TRBJ1-2; perhaps TRBD1 as D (5 bases). Germline CDR1 DFQATT, CDR2 SNEGSKA (reference sequence). The V end was cut by 0 bases, the J end by 4 bases, with 12 bases between. This CDR3 has 14 amino acids.